A single sample gave rise to the 27 T cell receptor beta chains below, sequenced in a study of T-cell reconstitution after alpha-beta-depleted transplantation in children (dated by TCRdb to 2016 to 2017). Library preparation was by PCR. The run used an Illumina HiSeq 2500. To normalize quantification of the TCRbeta repertoire, the TCR libraries were built with molecular barcoding that relied on unique molecular identifiers. The raw public data were reprocessed by TCRdb itself: fastp quality trimming at Q25, MiXCR clonotype calling, in-frame beta chains only. Merged by CDR3 protein, the rows form single entries marked with the most common genes and DNA. The sample has approximately 400,000 distinct CDR3 sequences on record, under 20% of them singletons. 25% to 30% of the sample is held by the ten biggest clonotypes. The treatment or condition label corresponds to: allogeneic hematopoietic cell transplantation with graft depleted of TCRalphabeta T cells and CD19 B cells.

This specimen consisted of PBMCs, mostly from graft donor cells, obtained 360 days after TCRalphabeta/CD19-depleted stem cell transplant. These receptor sequences come from a boy less than two years old who had a stem cell transplant for Wiskott-Aldrich syndrome, so the T cells may come from the graft donor.

V gene TRBV21-1 combines with J gene TRBJ2-1; TRBD1, as called in the table, went unchecked against the DNA. TRBV21-1 is a documented pseudogene. This CDR3 is built from 16 residues. The CDR3 bases are TGTGCCAGCACCTCATACCGGGCTAGCCCCTACAATGAGCAGTTCTTC. Its translation is CASTSYRASPYNEQFF.

V gene TRBV7-9 combines with J gene TRBJ2-5, with a possible D match to TRBD1 (6 bases). Germline CDR1 reads SEHNR; CDR2 reads FQNEAQ (reference sequence). V lost 6 bases and J lost 5, with 13 bases in between. This CDR3 has 13 residues. CDR3 region: CASSSRGLETQYF. CDR3 bases: TGTGCCAGCAGTAGTAGGGGGTTGGAGACCCAGTACTTC. Filled out from reference TRBV7-9 and TRBJ2-5, the complete variable domain reads DTGVSQNPRHKITKRGQNVTFRCDPISEHNRLYWYRQTLGQGPEFLTYFQNEAQLEKSRLLSDRFSAERPKGSFSTLEIQRTEQGDSAMYLCASSSRGLETQYFGPGTRLLVL.

The chain uses TRBV27 and TRBJ1-5; D unclear. The germline V gene has CDR1 MNHEY and CDR2 SMNVEV (reference sequence). Trimming pared 2 bases from V and 7 bases from J, leaving 15 bases between. The CDR3 contains 15 residues. The CDR3 coding sequence is TGTGCCAGCAGTTTACGGCGGGGTAATTTCCAGCCCCAGCATTTT. Translated: CASSLRRGNFQPQHF.

This clonotype was seen at least ten times. CDR3: CASSFGGGFTDTQYF. CDR3 nucleotide sequence: TGCGCCAGCAGCTTCGGCGGGGGCTTCACAGATACGCAGTATTTT. V usage is TRBV5-1 and J usage is TRBJ2-3; maybe TRBD2 (7 bases). Trimming took 2 bases from V and 2 from J, leaving 12 bases between them. The CDR3 is 15 residues long. The germline V gene has CDR1 SGHRS and CDR2 YFSETQ.

This clonotype was picked up many times. This chain connects TRBV2 to TRBJ2-6, with D unresolved. V was shortened by 1 base and J by 1 base, with 5 bases between the two germline ends. Germline CDR1 and CDR2: SNHLY and FYNNEI. CDR3 length: 15 amino acids. DNA for the CDR3: TGTGCCAGCAGTGAAGAGTATTCTGGGGCCAACGTCCTGACTTTC. The encoded protein is CASSEEYSGANVLTF.

This clonotype was seen only a few times. The V call is TRBV6-1, the J call TRBJ2-1; 9 bases are a match to TRBD2. Germline V gene lookup returns CDR1 MNHNS and CDR2 SASEGT. This CDR3 comprises 15 residues. Losses at the gene ends were 6 bases for V and 3 bases for J; bases not matched to a gene: 6. The CDR3 loop reads CASRASGVLYNEQFF. The CDR3 nucleotides are TGTGCCAGCAGAGCTAGCGGGGTCCTCTACAATGAGCAGTTCTTC.

CDR3 sequence reads: CASSQDAQGSTEAFF. Written as DNA, the CDR3 is TGCGCCAGCAGCCAAGATGCGCAGGGTTCAACTGAAGCTTTCTTT. The genes are TRBV4-1 and TRBJ1-1, with D perhaps TRBD1 (5 bases). The CDR3 covers 15 residues. Between the trimmed V and J ends, which lost 0 bases and 5 bases, there was a span of 13 bases. Germline loops: CDR1 MGHRA, CDR2 YSYEKL.

This chain uses TRBV20-1 with TRBJ2-7; weak D call: TRBD1 (5 bases). This CDR3 is built from 14 residues. Germline V gene lookup returns CDR1 DFQATT and CDR2 SNEGSKA (reference sequence). V was shortened by 7 bases and J by 1 base, with 17 bases between the two germline ends. This CDR3 reads CSVRTTVHSYEQYF. CDR3 nucleotide sequence: TGCAGTGTCAGAACGACAGTCCATTCCTACGAGCAGTACTTC.

V usage is TRBV5-6 and J usage is TRBJ2-1; unclear D gene. The ends were cut back, 1 base at V and 10 bases at J, with 9 bases in the middle. The CDR3 runs 12 residues. Germline CDR1 is SGHDT and CDR2 is YYEEEE. Here the CDR3 reads CASSLSRREQFF. As DNA, the CDR3 is TGTGCCAGCAGCTTGAGTCGCCGCGAGCAGTTCTTC.

This clonotype was detected a few times. The chain employs TRBV2 and TRBJ1-1, with D unclear. Looked up from germline, CDR1 is SNHLY and CDR2 is FYNNEI. This CDR3 comprises 16 residues. The germline V and J ends were trimmed by 4 bases and 1 base, with 16 bases remaining between them. The CDR3 sequence is CASSGYHRDPNTEAFF. The CDR3 DNA sequence: TGTGCCAGCAGTGGTTACCACAGAGACCCGAACACTGAAGCTTTCTTT.

This clonotype was seen a handful of times. This chain connects TRBV20-1 to TRBJ2-7; a possible D gene is TRBD2 (6 bases). This CDR3 is 13 amino acids long. CDR1 and CDR2 (germline): DFQATT, SNEGSKA (reference sequence). Trimming took 3 bases from V and 3 from J, leaving 12 bases between them. The DNA of the CDR3 is TGCAGTGCTAGTAATCTAGCGAGCTACGAGCAGTACTTC. This codes for CSASNLASYEQYF.

This clonotype was seen repeatedly, ten times or more. The chain employs TRBV12-3 or TRBV12-4 and TRBJ1-5; weak D call: TRBD1 (6 bases). The CDR3 length is 17 residues. The germline V and J ends were trimmed by 5 bases and 3 bases, with 20 bases remaining between them. The CDR3: CASSPRLGGRANQPQHF. As DNA, the CDR3 is TGTGCCAGCAGTCCCCGCTTGGGGGGCAGGGCCAATCAGCCCCAGCATTTT.

Only a few counts were recorded for this clonotype. V and J are TRBV10-2 and TRBJ2-5, with 7 bases fitting TRBD2. From germline, CDR1 is WSHSY and CDR2 SAAADI. CDR3 length equals 15 residues. The junction had 12 bases not matched to a gene; V was cut back by 6 bases and J by 5 bases. The CDR3 nucleotides are TGCGCCAGCAGCGGGGGAGGGGATAGAAGGGAGACCCAGTACTTC. Amino acid sequence: CASSGGGDRRETQYF.

CDR3 protein: CASSLYGGVSGANVLTF. The CDR3 DNA reads as TGTGCCAGCAGCTTATACGGGGGGGTCTCTGGGGCCAACGTCCTGACTTTC. The rearrangement uses TRBV7-2 and TRBJ2-6, with 8 bases identical to TRBD2. The CDR3 sequence is 17 residues long. The trim removed 2 bases at V and 0 bases at J, leaving 3 bases unmatched. CDR1 and CDR2 (germline): SGHTA, FQGNSA.

The sample holds many counts of this clonotype. CDR3 sequence reads: CASQQRMNTEAFF. The CDR3 DNA reads TGTGCCAGCCAACAGAGGATGAACACTGAAGCTTTCTTT. V and J are TRBV6-6 and TRBJ1-1; D unresolved. Germline V gives CDR1 MNHNY, CDR2 SVGAGI (reference sequence). The V and J ends lost 8 bases and 0 bases respectively, with 10 bases between them. The CDR3 runs to 13 residues.

This clonotype was seen a handful of times. The V call is TRBV7-9, the J call TRBJ2-3; either TRBD1 or TRBD2 may supply D (5 bases each). The CDR3 is 15 residues long. The germline V and J ends were trimmed by 5 bases and 5 bases, with 17 bases remaining between them. CDR1 and CDR2 (germline): SEHNR, FQNEAQ (reference sequence). The CDR3 spells CASSTRDLAGDTQYF. DNA of the CDR3: TGTGCCAGCAGCACCCGGGACCTGGCTGGAGATACGCAGTATTTT.

This chain joins TRBV3-1 and TRBJ1-6, with D unclear. In germline, CDR1 is LGHDT, CDR2 YNNKEL (reference sequence). The CDR3 runs to 14 residues. V lost 7 bases to trimming and J lost 5 bases, with 12 bases between them. This CDR3 reads CASTRNIDNSPLHF. The CDR3, as DNA: TGTGCCAGCACACGGAATATCGATAATTCACCCCTCCACTTT.

This clonotype was seen a few times. The genes are TRBV15 and TRBJ2-5; D might be TRBD2 (6 bases). This CDR3 spans 16 amino acids. Per the germline V gene, CDR1 is LNHNV and CDR2 is YYDKDF (reference sequence). The V end was cut by 4 bases, the J end by 2 bases, with 17 bases between. This CDR3 reads CATSKGDFRRQETQYF. The DNA for the CDR3 is TGTGCCACCAGCAAAGGGGACTTCCGTAGACAAGAGACCCAGTACTTC.

This clonotype was seen only a few times. V gene TRBV2 combines with J gene TRBJ2-7, with 9 bases lining up with TRBD1. CDR1 and CDR2 from the germline V gene are SNHLY and FYNNEI. This CDR3 has 15 residues. V shed 6 bases and J 7 bases; nucleotides not matched to a gene: 13. In nucleotides, the CDR3 is TGTGCCAGCAGGGGAGGGACAGGGCCCGTTAGGGAGCAGTACTTC. Its translation is CASRGGTGPVREQYF.

V usage is TRBV4-1 and J usage is TRBJ2-7; 9 bases agree with TRBD2. Germline CDR1 reads MGHRA; CDR2 reads YSYEKL. Losses at the gene ends were 3 bases for V and 4 bases for J; bases not matched to a gene: 10. The CDR3 contains 16 residues. CDR3 residues: CASSQGLSGRVYEQYF. The CDR3 DNA reads as TGCGCCAGCAGCCAGGGACTTAGCGGGAGAGTTTACGAGCAGTACTTC.

The sample holds a few counts of this clonotype. This rearrangement joins TRBV12-3 or TRBV12-4 to TRBJ1-1; D is unclear. The V gene lost 3 bases and the J gene lost 4 bases, with 15 bases spanning the gap. This CDR3 is 15 amino acids long. The DNA for the CDR3 is TGTGCCAGCAGTTTTTGGGGTCTTGCCAGCACTGAAGCTTTCTTT. It is translated as CASSFWGLASTEAFF.

This clonotype was seen more than once but under ten times. This sequence joins TRBV29-1 and TRBJ2-7; D gene uncertain. The V end was cut by 7 bases, the J end by 5 bases, with 12 bases between. CDR1 and CDR2 from the germline V gene are SQVTM and ANQGSEA. The CDR3 length is 11 residues. The CDR3 DNA follows: TGCAGCGGTTCGACTCTTGACGAGCAGTACTTC. It codes for CSGSTLDEQYF.

This clonotype showed up just a few times. The chain is built from TRBV10-2 and TRBJ2-1, with TRBD2 matching 10 bases. This CDR3 region has 17 residues. Germline CDR1 and CDR2: WSHSY and SAAADI. The V gene end was trimmed by 4 bases and the J gene end by 1 base; junction bases not matched to a gene: 7. The CDR3 DNA sequence: TGCGCCAGCAGTGGGTCCAGCGGGAGGGGGTCCTACAATGAGCAGTTCTTC. Translated: CASSGSSGRGSYNEQFF.

This sequence joins TRBV6-6 and TRBJ1-6; TRBD1 agrees at 7 bases. CDR1 and CDR2 from the germline V gene are MNHNY and SVGAGI (reference sequence). CDR3 size: 17 residues. V dropped 2 bases and J dropped 2; count of bases not matched to a gene: 6. The CDR3 protein is CASSYDQGGTYNSPLHF. The CDR3, as DNA: TGTGCCAGCAGTTACGATCAGGGGGGGACCTATAATTCACCCCTCCACTTT.

The chain couples TRBV12-3 or TRBV12-4 to TRBJ2-5, with D tentatively TRBD2 (5 bases). This CDR3 has 15 residues. The V end lost 3 bases, the J end lost 1 base, and 12 bases lay between the germline ends. The CDR3 nucleotides read TGTGCCAGCAGTTTGGTGGCTAGCCTCCAAGAGACCCAGTACTTC. Translated, it gives CASSLVASLQETQYF.

The rearrangement links TRBV2 to TRBJ2-2, with 15 bases identical to TRBD2. This CDR3 is 18 amino acids long. Germline V CDR1 and CDR2: SNHLY, FYNNEI. J gave up 6 bases and V 5 bases, and 10 bases lay outside the gene matches. CDR3 residues: CASSLGLAGGLMPGELFF. The CDR3 DNA is TGTGCCAGCAGTCTTGGACTAGCGGGAGGGCTAATGCCCGGGGAGCTGTTTTTT.

This clonotype was seen a handful of times. The gene calls are TRBV11-2 and TRBJ2-7; the match to TRBD1 covers 9 bases. The CDR3 totals 14 residues. J lost 6 bases, V lost 2 bases, and 5 bases had no gene match. In germline, CDR1 is SGHAT, CDR2 FQNNGV. The CDR3: CASSLLGTGFEQYF. For the CDR3, the DNA is TGTGCCAGCAGCTTACTCGGGACAGGGTTCGAGCAGTACTTC.